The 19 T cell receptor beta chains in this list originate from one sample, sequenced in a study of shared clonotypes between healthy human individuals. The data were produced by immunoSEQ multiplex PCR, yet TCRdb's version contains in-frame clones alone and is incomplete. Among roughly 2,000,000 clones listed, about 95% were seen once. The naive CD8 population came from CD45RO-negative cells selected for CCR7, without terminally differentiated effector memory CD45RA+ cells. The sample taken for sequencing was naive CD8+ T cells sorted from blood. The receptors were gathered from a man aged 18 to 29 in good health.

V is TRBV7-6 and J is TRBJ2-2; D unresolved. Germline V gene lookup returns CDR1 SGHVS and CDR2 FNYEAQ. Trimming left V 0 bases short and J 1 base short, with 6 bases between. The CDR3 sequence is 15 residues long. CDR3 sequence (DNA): TGTGCCAGCAGCTTAGCGATCGGGAACACCGGGGAGCTGTTTTTT. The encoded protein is CASSLAIGNTGELFF.

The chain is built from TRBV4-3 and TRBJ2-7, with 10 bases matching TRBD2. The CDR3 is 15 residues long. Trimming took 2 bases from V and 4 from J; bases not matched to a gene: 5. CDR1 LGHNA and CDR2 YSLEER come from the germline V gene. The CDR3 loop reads CASSQLAGAVYEQYF. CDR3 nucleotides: TGCGCCAGCAGCCAACTAGCGGGAGCAGTTTACGAGCAGTACTTC.

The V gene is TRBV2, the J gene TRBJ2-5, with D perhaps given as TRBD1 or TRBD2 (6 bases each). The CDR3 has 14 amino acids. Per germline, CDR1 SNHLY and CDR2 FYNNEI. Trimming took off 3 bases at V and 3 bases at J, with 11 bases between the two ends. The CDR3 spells CASSDLGGEETQYF. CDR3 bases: TGTGCCAGCAGTGACCTGGGGGGCGAAGAGACCCAGTACTTC.

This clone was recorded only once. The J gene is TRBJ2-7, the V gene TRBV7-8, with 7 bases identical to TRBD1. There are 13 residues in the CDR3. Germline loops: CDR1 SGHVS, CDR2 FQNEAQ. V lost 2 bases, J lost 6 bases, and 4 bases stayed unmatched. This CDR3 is CASSLPGGAEQYF. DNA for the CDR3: TGTGCCAGCAGCTTACCAGGGGGAGCCGAGCAGTACTTC.

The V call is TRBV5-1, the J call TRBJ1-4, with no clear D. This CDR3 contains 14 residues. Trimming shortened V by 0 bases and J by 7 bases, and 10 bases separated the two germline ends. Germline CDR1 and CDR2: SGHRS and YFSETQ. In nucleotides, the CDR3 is TGCGCCAGCAGCTTGGAAACCCTGGGTGAAAAACTGTTTTTT. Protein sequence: CASSLETLGEKLFF.

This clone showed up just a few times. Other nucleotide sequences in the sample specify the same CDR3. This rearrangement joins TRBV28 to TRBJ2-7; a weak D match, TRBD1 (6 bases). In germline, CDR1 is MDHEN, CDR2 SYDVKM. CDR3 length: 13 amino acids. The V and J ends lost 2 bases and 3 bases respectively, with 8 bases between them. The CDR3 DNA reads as TGTGCCAGCAGTTTAACAGGGCTCTACGAGCAGTACTTC. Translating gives CASSLTGLYEQYF.

CDR3 DNA sequence: TGTGCCAGCAGTTTTTCCGTGGGGTACAATGAGCAGTTCTTC. Amino acid sequence: CASSFSVGYNEQFF. The chain has TRBV27 and TRBJ2-1; D is uncertain. Germline CDR1 is MNHEY and CDR2 is SMNVEV (reference sequence). The CDR3 consists of 14 residues. V was trimmed by 3 bases and J by 4 bases, leaving 10 bases between them.

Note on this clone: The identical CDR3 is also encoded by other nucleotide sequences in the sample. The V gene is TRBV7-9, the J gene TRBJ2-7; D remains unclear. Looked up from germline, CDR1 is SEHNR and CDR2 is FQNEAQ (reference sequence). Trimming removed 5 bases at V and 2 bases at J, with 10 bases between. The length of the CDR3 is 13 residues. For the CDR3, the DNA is TGTGCCAGCAGCCCCCCCGCAGCCTACGAGCAGTACTTC. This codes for CASSPPAAYEQYF.

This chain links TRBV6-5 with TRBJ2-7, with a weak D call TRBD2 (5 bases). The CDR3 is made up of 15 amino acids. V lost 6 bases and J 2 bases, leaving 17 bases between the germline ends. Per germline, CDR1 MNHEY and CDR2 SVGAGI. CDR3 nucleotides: TGTGCCAGCAGCTACCCTGAGGGAGACACCTACGAGCAGTACTTC. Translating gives CASSYPEGDTYEQYF.

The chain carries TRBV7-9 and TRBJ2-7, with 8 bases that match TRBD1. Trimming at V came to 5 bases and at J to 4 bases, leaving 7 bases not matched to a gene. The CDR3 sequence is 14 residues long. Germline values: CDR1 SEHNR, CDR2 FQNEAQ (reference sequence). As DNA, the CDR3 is TGTGCCAGCAGCGGGACAGGCGCTTTTTACGAGCAGTACTTC. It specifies CASSGTGAFYEQYF.

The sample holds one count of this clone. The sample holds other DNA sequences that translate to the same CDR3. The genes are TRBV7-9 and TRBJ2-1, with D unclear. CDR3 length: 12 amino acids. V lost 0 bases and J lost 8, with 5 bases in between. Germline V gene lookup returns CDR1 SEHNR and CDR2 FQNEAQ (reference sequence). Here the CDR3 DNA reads TGTGCCAGCAGCTTAGCAGGTTATGAGCAGTTCTTC. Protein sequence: CASSLAGYEQFF.

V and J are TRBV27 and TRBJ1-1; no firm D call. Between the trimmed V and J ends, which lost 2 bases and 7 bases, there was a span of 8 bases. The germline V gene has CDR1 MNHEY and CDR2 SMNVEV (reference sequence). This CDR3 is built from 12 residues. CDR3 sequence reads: CASSLKDGEAFF. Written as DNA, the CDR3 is TGTGCCAGCAGTTTAAAAGACGGTGAAGCTTTCTTT.

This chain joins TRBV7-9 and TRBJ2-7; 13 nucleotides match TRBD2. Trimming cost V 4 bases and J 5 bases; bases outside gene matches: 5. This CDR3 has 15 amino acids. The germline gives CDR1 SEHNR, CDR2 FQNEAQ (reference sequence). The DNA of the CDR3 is TGTGCCAGCAGCTCCGGACTAGCGGGAGCCAACGAGCAGTACTTC. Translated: CASSSGLAGANEQYF.

The CDR3 protein is CAIEGAGISSYEQYF. CDR3 DNA sequence: TGTGCCATAGAGGGGGCTGGGATTAGTTCCTACGAGCAGTACTTC. V usage is TRBV30 and J usage is TRBJ2-7; 7 bases are a match to TRBD1. Germline values: CDR1 GTSNPN, CDR2 SVGIG (reference sequence). This CDR3 region has 15 residues. Losses at the gene ends were 8 bases for V and 1 base for J; bases not matched to a gene: 14.

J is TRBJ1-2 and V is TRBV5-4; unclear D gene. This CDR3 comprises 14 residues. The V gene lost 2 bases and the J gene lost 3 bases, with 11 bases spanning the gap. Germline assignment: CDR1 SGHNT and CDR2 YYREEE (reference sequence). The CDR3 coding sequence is TGTGCCAGCAGCTTCGTGGGGTCAGACTATGGCTACACCTTC. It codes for CASSFVGSDYGYTF.

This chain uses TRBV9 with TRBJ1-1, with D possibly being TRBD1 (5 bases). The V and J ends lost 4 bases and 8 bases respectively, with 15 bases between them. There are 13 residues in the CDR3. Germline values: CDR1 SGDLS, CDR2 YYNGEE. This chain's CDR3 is CASSPTGSREAFF. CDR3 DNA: TGTGCCAGCAGCCCCACAGGTTCACGAGAAGCTTTCTTT.

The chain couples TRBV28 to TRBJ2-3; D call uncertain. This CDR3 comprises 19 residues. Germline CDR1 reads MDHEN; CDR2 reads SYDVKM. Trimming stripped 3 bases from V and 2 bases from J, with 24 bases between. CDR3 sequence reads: CASSFLRETLEDITDTQYF. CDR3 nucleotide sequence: TGTGCCAGCAGTTTCTTGAGAGAAACACTGGAAGATATCACAGATACGCAGTATTTT.

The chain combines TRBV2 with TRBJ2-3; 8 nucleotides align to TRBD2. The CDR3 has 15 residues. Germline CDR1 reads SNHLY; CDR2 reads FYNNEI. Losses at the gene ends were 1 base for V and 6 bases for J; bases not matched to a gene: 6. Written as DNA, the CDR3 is TGTGCCAGCAGTGAAGGACGGGGGGGCTGGGATACGCAGTATTTT. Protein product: CASSEGRGGWDTQYF. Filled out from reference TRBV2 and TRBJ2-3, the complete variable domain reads EPEVTQTPSHQVTQMGQEVILRCVPISNHLYFYWYRQILGQKVEFLVSFYNNEISEKSEIFDDQFSVERPDGSNFTLKIRSTKLEDSAMYFCASSEGRGGWDTQYFGPGTRLTVL.

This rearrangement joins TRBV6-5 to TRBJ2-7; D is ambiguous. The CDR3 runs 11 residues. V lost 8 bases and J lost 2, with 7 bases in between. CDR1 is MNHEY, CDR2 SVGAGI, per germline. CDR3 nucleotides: TGTGCCAGCGCCCTGACCTACGAGCAGTACTTC. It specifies CASALTYEQYF.